The next 10 T cell receptor beta chains were all read from a single sample in a study of blood T cell repertoires in COVID-19. The data were produced by immunoSEQ multiplex PCR, yet TCRdb's version contains in-frame clones alone and is incomplete. The profile shows approximately 260,000 clones, roughly nine tenths of them singletons. Sequencing was performed on peripheral blood. The origin of the receptors is a man younger than 35 with active or convalescent COVID-19.

The chain recombines TRBV7-9 with TRBJ2-1; D perhaps matches TRBD2 (6 bases). This CDR3 comprises 15 residues. Per the germline V gene, CDR1 is SEHNR and CDR2 is FQNEAQ (reference sequence). The V gene lost 4 bases and the J gene lost 3 bases, with 13 bases spanning the gap. CDR3 in amino acids: CASSSRETDYNEQFF. CDR3 bases: TGTGCCAGCAGCTCCCGGGAGACCGACTACAATGAGCAGTTCTTC.

The chain combines TRBV5-6 with TRBJ2-7, with D maybe TRBD2 (5 bases). The CDR3 covers 13 residues. The germline V gene has CDR1 SGHDT and CDR2 YYEEEE. With 2 bases removed from V and 2 bases from J, the gap between germline ends came to 8 bases. The DNA of the CDR3 is TGTGCCAGCAGCTTTCAGCGGCCCTACGAGCAGTACTTC. Translated: CASSFQRPYEQYF.

The CDR3 loop is CATSLPTGELFF. For the CDR3, the DNA is TGTGCCACCAGCCTTCCTACCGGGGAGCTGTTTTTT. This sequence joins TRBV24-1 and TRBJ2-2; D call uncertain. The CDR3 is 12 amino acids. V was trimmed by 7 bases and J by 5 bases, leaving 7 bases between them. Germline CDR1 is KGHDR and CDR2 is SFDVKD.

The genes are TRBV29-1 and TRBJ2-7, with a tentative D call TRBD2 (6 bases). Germline CDR1 and CDR2: SQVTM and ANQGSEA. The V and J ends lost 3 bases and 2 bases respectively, with 11 bases between them. The CDR3 length is 13 residues. CDR3 amino acids: CSVELAKAYEQYF. CDR3 in DNA: TGCAGCGTTGAGCTAGCGAAGGCCTACGAGCAGTACTTC.

This clone was seen a single time. The chain employs TRBV18 and TRBJ2-1, with 10 bases fitting TRBD2. This CDR3 region has 16 residues. CDR1 KGHSH and CDR2 LQKENI come from the germline V gene. J gave up 2 bases and V 4 bases, and 5 bases lay outside the gene matches. Written as DNA, the CDR3 is TGTGCCAGCTCACGTGCACTAGCGGGACCCTACAATGAGCAGTTCTTC. It translates to CASSRALAGPYNEQFF.

The chain recombines TRBV6-5 with TRBJ2-3, with 9 bases aligning to TRBD1. Germline CDR1 reads MNHEY; CDR2 reads SVGAGI. The V and J ends lost 8 bases and 5 bases, in that order; junction bases with no gene match: 11. The CDR3 contains 15 residues. The CDR3 is CASSWDRVIVDTQYF. CDR3 coding DNA: TGTGCCAGCTCATGGGACAGGGTCATTGTAGATACGCAGTATTTT.

The V call is TRBV24-1, the J call TRBJ2-3, with 9 bases matching TRBD1. This CDR3 comprises 16 residues. Germline CDR1 is KGHDR and CDR2 is SFDVKD. Trimming took 4 bases from V and 4 from J; bases not matched to a gene: 8. CDR3 residues: CATSDLGQGLSDTQYF. In DNA, the CDR3 is TGTGCCACCAGTGACCTCGGACAGGGGCTTTCAGATACGCAGTATTTT.

The chain carries TRBV12-5 and TRBJ1-2, with no clear D. Trimming removed 5 bases from V and 10 bases from J, with 11 bases in between. The CDR3 consists of 11 residues. Per germline, CDR1 LGHNT and CDR2 FRNRAP. The CDR3 region is CASGILVDYTF. The CDR3 DNA reads TGTGCTAGTGGTATCCTTGTAGACTACACCTTC.

J is TRBJ2-7 and V is TRBV6-5, with 7 bases identical to TRBD2. There are 13 residues in the CDR3. With V trimmed by 9 bases and J by 1 base, 6 bases remained unmatched. Germline CDR1 is MNHEY and CDR2 is SVGAGI. The CDR3 loop reads CASRSGNSYEQYF. CDR3 DNA: TGTGCCAGTAGAAGCGGGAATTCCTACGAGCAGTACTTC.

This clone was counted a single time. The chain links TRBV24-1 to TRBJ2-2; D may be TRBD1 (6 bases). Trimming shortened V by 8 bases and J by 7 bases, and 16 bases separated the two germline ends. The germline gives CDR1 KGHDR, CDR2 SFDVKD. The length of the CDR3 is 14 residues. CDR3 nucleotide sequence: TGTGCCACCAAGGCAGGGGAAAGGAGCGGGGAGCTGTTTTTT. It encodes CATKAGERSGELFF.